The T cell receptor beta chain described here comes from a study of shared clonotypes between healthy human individuals. Data came from immunoSEQ multiplex PCR; TCRdb stores just in-frame clones and leaves some out. The sample lists about 2 million clones; around 96% were seen once. CD45RO-negative, CCR7-positively selected cells formed the naive CD8 fraction, excluding terminally differentiated effector memory CD45RA+ cells. The CDR3 has 17 residues. The chain carries TRBV7-5 and TRBJ1-5. TRBV7-5 is noted as a pseudogene. The origin of this receptor is a man aged 18 to 29 in good health. Input material: naive CD8+ T cells sorted from blood. CDR3 in amino acids: CARSLPATVLSNQPQHF. CDR3 sequence (DNA): TGTGCCAGAAGCTTACCCGCTACCGTCCTTAGCAATCAGCCCCAGCATTTT.